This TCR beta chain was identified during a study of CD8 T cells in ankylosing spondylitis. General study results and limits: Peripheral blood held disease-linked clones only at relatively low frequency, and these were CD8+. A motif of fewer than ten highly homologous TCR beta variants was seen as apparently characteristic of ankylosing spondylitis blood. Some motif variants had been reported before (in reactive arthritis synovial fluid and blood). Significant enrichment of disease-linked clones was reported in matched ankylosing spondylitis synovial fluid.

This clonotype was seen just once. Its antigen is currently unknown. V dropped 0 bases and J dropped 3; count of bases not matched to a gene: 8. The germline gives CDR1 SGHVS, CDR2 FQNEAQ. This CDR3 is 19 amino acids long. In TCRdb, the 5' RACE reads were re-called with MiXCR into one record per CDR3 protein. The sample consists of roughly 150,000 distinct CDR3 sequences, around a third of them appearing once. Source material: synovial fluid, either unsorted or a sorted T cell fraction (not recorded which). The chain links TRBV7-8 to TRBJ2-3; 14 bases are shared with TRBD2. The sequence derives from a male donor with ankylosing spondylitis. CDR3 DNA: TGTGCCAGCAGCTTAGCGCAACGACTAGCGGGGGGGCAAACAGATACGCAGTATTTT. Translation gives CASSLAQRLAGGQTDTQYF.